The sequence of this T cell receptor beta chain was determined in a study of beta chain features in type 1 diabetes. This clone has only a few counts. Antigen unknown. Regarding the study as a whole: PCR might favor shorter templates, but any such skew would affect patients and controls equally. There were fewer insertions and more deletions at the VDJ junctions of type 1 diabetes patients.

Expressed TCRB transcripts were sequenced because the entire RNA isolate underwent reverse transcription. For naive, central memory and regulatory T cell samples, reads averaged around 3.8 million. Clones were sequenced by immunoSEQ multiplex PCR, and TCRdb holds only the in-frame ones, with some missing. The sample has 300,000 to 350,000 clones; 6.5% to 10% are singletons. V trimming: 4 bases; J trimming: 4 bases; junction bases outside the gene matches: 0. The germline V gene has CDR1 ENHRY and CDR2 SYGVKD. The CDR3 totals 13 residues. The sequence was collected from a woman aged 18-29 years in good health. This chain links TRBV10-3 with TRBJ1-1, with 10 bases matching TRBD1. Material for sequencing was central memory CD4+ T cells from blood. For the CDR3, the DNA is TGTGCCATCAGTGGGACAGGGGGCACTGAAGCTTTCTTT. It yields the protein CAISGTGGTEAFF.